Following are 32 T cell receptor beta chains from one sample sequenced in a study of cytomegalovirus exposure and HLA in healthy donors. Amplification used 60 Vbeta primers and 13 Jbeta primers. Assay: immunoSEQ multiplex PCR; the TCRdb copy retains only in-frame clones and omits some. The table lists 100,000 to 150,000 clones, about four fifths of them singletons. Sequences were obtained from PBMCs. The receptors were gathered from a man aged 18 to 29 in good health and CMV-seronegative.

The V gene is TRBV30, the J gene TRBJ2-7; TRBD2 is a possible D gene (6 bases). With 3 bases removed from V and 0 bases from J, the gap between germline ends came to 21 bases. The V gene's germline CDR1 is GTSNPN and CDR2 SVGIG (reference sequence). There are 17 residues in the CDR3. CDR3 nucleotides: TGTGCCTGGAGCGCCATACCGGGACTGGGAATCTCCTACGAGCAGTACTTC. Amino acids: CAWSAIPGLGISYEQYF.

This clone was found a few times. The CDR3 loop is CASSLGTFGDTQYF. The CDR3 coding sequence is TGCGCCAGCAGCTTGGGTACTTTCGGAGATACGCAGTATTTT. The chain uses TRBV5-1 and TRBJ2-3; D remains unclear. Germline CDR1 SGHRS, CDR2 YFSETQ. With 0 bases removed from V and 5 bases from J, the gap between germline ends came to 10 bases. CDR3 size: 14 residues.

The V call is TRBV13, the J call TRBJ2-5, with 14 bases fitting TRBD2. Germline V gene sequence: CDR1 PRHDT, CDR2 FYEKMQ (reference sequence). The ends lost 4 bases at V and 3 bases at J; junction bases unmatched: 4. The CDR3 extends over 16 amino acids. In DNA, the CDR3 is TGTGCCAGCAGCTACCCGACTAGCGGGGGGGAAGAGACCCAGTACTTC. Its protein product is CASSYPTSGGEETQYF. Complete variable domain (other parts from reference TRBV13 and TRBJ2-5): AAGVIQSPRHLIKEKRETATLKCYPIPRHDTVYWYQQGPGQDPQFLISFYEKMQSDKGSIPDRFSAQQFSDYHSELNMSSLELGDSALYFCASSYPTSGGEETQYFGPGTRLLVL.

This chain connects TRBV5-4 to TRBJ2-7; 9 nucleotides match TRBD1. Germline V gene lookup returns CDR1 SGHNT and CDR2 YYREEE (reference sequence). CDR3 length equals 15 residues. The V segment lost 4 bases and the J segment 5 bases; nucleotides outside the gene matches: 10. DNA for the CDR3: TGTGCCAGCAGCCCGAGAGGGACAGGGAAGGACGAGCAGTACTTC. As protein: CASSPRGTGKDEQYF.

The chain carries TRBV30 and TRBJ2-7; 12 bases are shared with TRBD2. V trimming: 3 bases; J trimming: 1 base; junction bases outside the gene matches: 4. CDR3 size: 15 residues. Germline assignment: CDR1 GTSNPN and CDR2 SVGIG (reference sequence). CDR3: CAWSRTSGVSYEQYF. CDR3 nucleotides: TGTGCCTGGAGCCGGACTAGCGGGGTATCCTACGAGCAGTACTTC.

In its sample, this clone was seen once. The rearrangement links TRBV29-1 to TRBJ1-2; possible D gene TRBD1, 5 bases. Germline values: CDR1 SQVTM, CDR2 ANQGSEA. The CDR3 sequence is 15 residues long. Trimming took 4 bases from V and 1 from J, leaving 16 bases between them. Written as DNA, the CDR3 is TGCAGCGTTGTGGGGCCTGGAGGGAATAACTATGGCTACACCTTC. Amino acid sequence: CSVVGPGGNNYGYTF. Full variable domain (missing parts from reference TRBV29-1 and TRBJ1-2): SAVISQKPSRDICQRGTSLTIQCQVDSQVTMMFWYRQQPGQSLTLIATANQGSEATYESGFVIDKFPISRPNLTFSTLTVSNMSPEDSSIYLCSVVGPGGNNYGYTFGSGTRLTVV.

The chain links TRBV10-2 to TRBJ1-2, with D tentatively TRBD1 (6 bases). Germline V gene lookup returns CDR1 WSHSY and CDR2 SAAADI. The CDR3 length is 13 residues. Trimming shortened V by 8 bases and J by 2 bases, and 12 bases separated the two germline ends. The CDR3 DNA sequence: TGCGCCAGCGGCAGGGGACGCAACTATGGCTACACCTTC. Its protein product is CASGRGRNYGYTF.

This clone turned up a few times. The rearrangement joins TRBV7-2 to TRBJ2-2, with D unclear. The CDR3 totals 17 residues. The V end was cut by 1 base, the J end by 5 bases, with 17 bases between. CDR1 is SGHTA and CDR2 is FQGNSA in the germline V gene. The CDR3 coding sequence is TGTGCCAGCAGCTTAGTATCAGTTGTGGTGAAGACCGGGGAGCTGTTTTTT. Residues: CASSLVSVVVKTGELFF.

The rearrangement links TRBV7-9 to TRBJ2-1; D remains ambiguous. Germline V lookup: CDR1 SEHNR, CDR2 FQNEAQ (reference sequence). The V end was cut by 3 bases, the J end by 8 bases, with 5 bases between. The CDR3 consists of 11 residues. The DNA for the CDR3 is TGTGCCAGCAGCTTTCAGGATGAGCAGTTCTTC. It is translated as CASSFQDEQFF.

The genes are TRBV5-4 and TRBJ1-1, with 7 bases matching TRBD1. Per the germline V gene, CDR1 is SGHNT and CDR2 is YYREEE (reference sequence). This CDR3 is 15 amino acids long. V lost 4 bases, J lost 0 bases, and 6 bases stayed unmatched. CDR3 in amino acids: CASSEGDSLNTEAFF. In DNA form, the CDR3 reads TGTGCCAGCAGCGAAGGGGACAGTCTGAACACTGAAGCTTTCTTT.

This chain uses TRBV27 with TRBJ1-5; no firm D call. The CDR3 contains 14 residues. V lost 0 bases to trimming and J lost 7 bases, with 10 bases between them. Germline V gene data show CDR1 as MNHEY and CDR2 as SMNVEV (reference sequence). This chain's CDR3 is CASSLSPSGQPQHF. The CDR3 DNA reads TGTGCCAGCAGTTTATCACCCAGCGGCCAGCCCCAGCATTTT.

The count of this clone is one. This chain links TRBV30 with TRBJ1-1; the D is unclear. Per the germline V gene, CDR1 is GTSNPN and CDR2 is SVGIG (reference sequence). The CDR3 has 13 amino acids. Trimming took 2 bases from V and 2 from J, leaving 9 bases between them. The CDR3 bases are TGTGCCTGGAGTCTCTTGTCCAACACTGAAGCTTTCTTT. This translates into CAWSLLSNTEAFF.

The gene calls are TRBV6-5 and TRBJ2-2, with D possibly being TRBD2 (5 bases). The ends were cut back, 5 bases at V and 4 bases at J, with 14 bases in the middle. Germline-derived CDR1 and CDR2 are MNHEY and SVGAGI. The CDR3 contains 15 residues. CDR3 bases: TGTGCCAGCAGTCCGGAGGCCGGGCCCACCGGGGAGCTGTTTTTT. It translates to CASSPEAGPTGELFF.

The chain has TRBV7-9 and TRBJ1-4, with D hard to call. The germline CDR1 and CDR2 sequences are SEHNR and FQNEAQ (reference sequence). The CDR3 is made up of 15 amino acids. Trimming cost V 7 bases and J 7 bases, with 19 bases left between them. The CDR3 protein is CASTEEAGGVEKLFF. The CDR3 nucleotides are TGTGCCAGCACCGAAGAAGCTGGAGGTGTTGAAAAACTGTTTTTT. Full variable domain (rest looked up from reference TRBV7-9 and TRBJ1-4): DTGVSQNPRHKITKRGQNVTFRCDPISEHNRLYWYRQTLGQGPEFLTYFQNEAQLEKSRLLSDRFSAERPKGSFSTLEIQRTEQGDSAMYLCASTEEAGGVEKLFFGSGTQLSVL.

The V and J genes are TRBV2 and TRBJ1-2, with D perhaps TRBD1 (5 bases). V was pared by 7 bases and J by 7 bases, with 10 bases between. CDR3 size: 11 residues. CDR1 and CDR2 from the germline V gene are SNHLY and FYNNEI. The CDR3 reads CASIGGGGYTF. CDR3 coding DNA: TGTGCCAGCATCGGGGGAGGTGGCTACACCTTC.

The chain combines TRBV7-2 with TRBJ2-7; 8 nucleotides align to TRBD2. V lost 5 bases to trimming and J lost 0 bases; unmatched junction nucleotides: 15. Per the germline V gene, CDR1 is SGHTA and CDR2 is FQGNSA. There are 18 residues in the CDR3. The CDR3 DNA reads TGTGCCAGCAGCCCAGCCTTCGGGCGGGGGGCTCTCTCCTACGAGCAGTACTTC. Its protein product is CASSPAFGRGALSYEQYF.

This chain joins TRBV20-1 and TRBJ1-2; no clear D. Germline V gene data show CDR1 as DFQATT and CDR2 as SNEGSKA (reference sequence). This CDR3 has 10 amino acids. Between the trimmed V and J ends, which lost 8 bases and 7 bases, there was a span of 11 bases. CDR3 region: CSTSFGGYTF. DNA of the CDR3: TGCAGTACCTCATTCGGTGGCTACACCTTC.

This clone was counted once. The V call is TRBV7-8, the J call TRBJ2-1; D remains unclear. This CDR3 is 12 amino acids long. Trimming stripped 3 bases from V and 7 bases from J, with 7 bases between. Germline V gives CDR1 SGHVS, CDR2 FQNEAQ. As DNA, the CDR3 is TGTGCCAGCAGCTTTGGGCGAAATGAGCAGTTCTTC. Protein sequence: CASSFGRNEQFF.

This clone has only one observation. The chain carries TRBV30 and TRBJ2-5; 8 positions match TRBD2. CDR1 GTSNPN and CDR2 SVGIG come from the germline V gene (reference sequence). Trimming removed 4 bases from V and 7 bases from J; junction bases left unmatched: 14. The CDR3 is made up of 15 amino acids. CDR3 DNA: TGTGCCTGGAAGAGCATCCGTACCCGGGGGGGGACCCAGTACTTC. Residues: CAWKSIRTRGGTQYF.

The chain couples TRBV2 to TRBJ1-2; a possible D gene is TRBD1 (6 bases). Trimming pared 4 bases from V and 9 bases from J, leaving 21 bases between. This CDR3 is 15 amino acids long. In germline, CDR1 is SNHLY, CDR2 FYNNEI. The CDR3 reads CASSGRAGAMDSYTF. In DNA form, the CDR3 reads TGTGCCAGCAGTGGCAGGGCAGGGGCCATGGATAGCTACACCTTC. The variable domain in full, completed from reference TRBV2 and TRBJ1-2, reads EPEVTQTPSHQVTQMGQEVILRCVPISNHLYFYWYRQILGQKVEFLVSFYNNEISEKSEIFDDQFSVERPDGSNFTLKIRSTKLEDSAMYFCASSGRAGAMDSYTFGSGTRLTVV.

The V and J genes are TRBV27 and TRBJ2-7; D gene uncertain. The CDR3 sequence is 14 residues long. Per the germline V gene, CDR1 is MNHEY and CDR2 is SMNVEV (reference sequence). V lost 2 bases, J lost 2 bases, and 10 bases lay in between. CDR3 amino acids: CASSLVASTYEQYF. The CDR3 DNA sequence: TGTGCCAGCAGTTTAGTAGCAAGTACCTACGAGCAGTACTTC.

This chain uses TRBV9 with TRBJ2-1; the match to TRBD2 covers 8 bases. CDR3 length equals 16 residues. Per germline, CDR1 SGDLS and CDR2 YYNGEE. V lost 0 bases to trimming and J lost 4 bases; unmatched junction nucleotides: 6. Here the CDR3 reads CASSVALRGAYNEQFF. DNA for the CDR3: TGTGCCAGCAGCGTAGCTTTGCGGGGGGCATACAATGAGCAGTTCTTC.

In this sample, this clone turned up once. This sequence joins TRBV4-2 and TRBJ2-3, with 9 positions matching TRBD2. J lost 0 bases, V lost 2 bases, and 24 bases had no gene match. Germline V gene data show CDR1 as LGHNA and CDR2 as YNFKEQ. This CDR3 is built from 23 residues. The DNA of the CDR3 is TGTGCCAGCAGCCAAACTCTACGGGGGTGGCTAGCGGGGACTTCTTCTAGCACAGATACGCAGTATTTT. Its protein is CASSQTLRGWLAGTSSSTDTQYF.

The chain combines TRBV19 with TRBJ1-2; 10 bases fit TRBD1. The CDR3 contains 15 residues. V was clipped by 5 bases and J by 5 bases; unmatched bases: 8. Germline CDR1 reads LNHDA; CDR2 reads SQIVND (reference sequence). The CDR3 DNA is TGTGCCAGTAGTGCCTCGGGACAGGGGCTATATGGCTACACCTTC. This sequence encodes CASSASGQGLYGYTF.

The CDR3 DNA sequence: TGCGCCAGCAGCCAAGATCAGGACACCCTCTACGAGCAGTACTTC. As protein: CASSQDQDTLYEQYF. The rearrangement joins TRBV4-3 to TRBJ2-5; a weak D match, TRBD1 (5 bases). The J call may not be correct, given that the DNA end is closer to TRBJ2-7. CDR1 and CDR2 from the germline V gene are LGHNA and YSLEER. CDR3 length equals 15 residues.

The rearrangement joins TRBV7-9 to TRBJ2-1; 8 bases line up with TRBD1. The germline V gene has CDR1 SEHNR and CDR2 FQNEAQ (reference sequence). CDR3 length equals 15 residues. V lost 4 bases to trimming and J lost 10 bases; unmatched junction nucleotides: 12. The CDR3 nucleotides are TGTGCCAGCAGCTCCCGGACAGGGATGGACATCGAGCAGTTCTTC. It encodes CASSSRTGMDIEQFF.

This chain uses TRBV7-2 with TRBJ1-2; D remains unclear. This CDR3 has 15 amino acids. Deletions cut 0 bases from V and 3 bases from J, with 11 bases between. Germline loops: CDR1 SGHTA, CDR2 FQGNSA. The CDR3 loop is CASSLASAAHYGYTF. The CDR3 DNA follows: TGTGCCAGCAGCTTAGCCTCTGCGGCCCACTATGGCTACACCTTC.

The chain carries TRBV6-6 and TRBJ2-7, with D possibly matching TRBD1 (5 bases). V was pared by 6 bases and J by 0 bases, with 15 bases between. Germline values: CDR1 MNHNY, CDR2 SVGAGI (reference sequence). This CDR3 has 15 residues. This CDR3 is CASRHTGALSYEQYF. The CDR3 DNA reads TGTGCCAGCAGGCACACAGGCGCCCTCTCCTACGAGCAGTACTTC.

The genes are TRBV23-1 and TRBJ1-5, with 11 positions matching TRBD1. TRBV23-1 belongs to the ORF category, with a function that is uncertain. The CDR3 is made up of 19 amino acids. With 9 bases clipped from V and 0 bases from J, the junction kept 16 bases outside the gene matches. The CDR3 DNA follows: TGCGCCAGAGGGACAGGGGGTGAGGGTTGGTACCCTAGCAATCAGCCCCAGCATTTT. Residues: CARGTGGEGWYPSNQPQHF.

The rearrangement joins TRBV7-9 to TRBJ1-2; the D is unclear. V lost 7 bases to trimming and J lost 2 bases, with 11 bases between them. CDR3 length equals 13 residues. CDR1 is SEHNR and CDR2 is FQNEAQ in the germline V gene (reference sequence). This chain's CDR3 is CASTHGENYGYTF. The CDR3, as DNA: TGTGCCAGCACCCACGGGGAGAACTATGGCTACACCTTC.

The chain employs TRBV28 and TRBJ2-5, with D possibly being TRBD2 (6 bases). The CDR3 length is 17 residues. The germline gives CDR1 MDHEN, CDR2 SYDVKM. The germline V and J ends were trimmed by 1 base and 5 bases, with 20 bases remaining between them. CDR3 in amino acids: CASSLSREEGLEETQYF. In DNA, the CDR3 is TGTGCCAGCAGTTTATCCAGGGAGGAGGGTTTGGAGGAGACCCAGTACTTC.

This chain uses TRBV7-8 with TRBJ2-5, with TRBD2 matching over 10 bases. The V and J ends lost 1 base and 2 bases, in that order; junction bases with no gene match: 7. The germline V gene has CDR1 SGHVS and CDR2 FQNEAQ. This CDR3 region has 17 residues. The CDR3: CASSLGSSGGSQETQYF. CDR3 DNA: TGTGCCAGCAGCTTAGGTTCTAGCGGGGGCTCACAAGAGACCCAGTACTTC.